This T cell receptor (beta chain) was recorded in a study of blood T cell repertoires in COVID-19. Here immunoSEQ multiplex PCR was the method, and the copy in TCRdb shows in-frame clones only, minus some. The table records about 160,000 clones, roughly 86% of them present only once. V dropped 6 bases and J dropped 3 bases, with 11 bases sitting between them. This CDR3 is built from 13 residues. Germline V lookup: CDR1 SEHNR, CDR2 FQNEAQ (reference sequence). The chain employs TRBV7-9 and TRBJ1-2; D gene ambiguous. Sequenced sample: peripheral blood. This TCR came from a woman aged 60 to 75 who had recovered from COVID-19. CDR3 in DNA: TGTGCCAGCAGTCGTCAGGACTACTATGGCTACACCTTC. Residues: CASSRQDYYGYTF.